This TCR beta chain comes out of a study of T cells in tuberculosis (dated by TCRdb to 2016 to 2019). Turning to the overall study: The study combined CD1B tetramers and high-throughput TCR immunosequencing to characterize T cells specific for the mycobacterial lipid antigen glucose monomycolate (GMM). A South African clinical cohort compared IGRA-negative adolescents, IGRA-positive adolescents with latent tuberculosis and adults with active tuberculosis, approximately ten per group. Active tuberculosis patient PBMC were archived before or within 7 days of starting standard anti-tuberculosis treatment.

TCR libraries were generated with the immunoSEQ multiplex PCR assay, using TCR-beta and/or TCR-alpha/delta assays for each sample. The amplified TCR libraries were sequenced on the Illumina high-throughput platform. Per the authors' processing: Clustering and dimensionality reduction were performed using pairwise TCRdist distances among GMM-specific receptors from ex vivo sorted or in vitro expanded T cells. Each clinical repertoire received a mean NN-distance score, defined as the average TCRdist to the nearest 10% of tetramer-positive reference sequences. GEM TCR motif frequency was calculated as the fraction of unique TCRs that matched known GEM sequences by V/J usage and CDR3 length. Linear discriminant analysis with leave-one-out cross-validation, implemented in scikit-learn, was used to classify active tuberculosis. TCRdb's version of the immuneACCESS table is confined to in-frame rearrangements and falls short of the full clone set. An unresolved V gene accounts for under half of the shortfall where checked; the remainder is of unknown origin. That table furnishes V, J and clone size, whereas the DNA furnished D and trimming. The sample table lists some 31,000 clones, around 86% of them with a count of one. The top ten clones comprise around 5.2% of the sample.

The study at large found these results: The smaller NN-distances in active tuberculosis patients were driven in part by shorter CDR3-alpha lengths, while the difference seen for TCR-beta was not statistically significant. Clinical samples were chosen by availability of cryopreserved specimens, and active tuberculosis cases were adults while controls were adolescents. Smaller mean NN-distances to GMM-specific TCRs were observed in active tuberculosis TCR-alpha repertoires than in IGRA-negative controls, suggesting clonal expansion of GMM-specific TCRs. Using GEM motif frequencies, a classifier achieved roughly 72% accuracy, whereas a classifier built on the diverse GMM-specific repertoire got to 87% accuracy (AUROC around 0.9).

CDR3 length: 14 amino acids, cysteine to phenylalanine. The DNA shown is the 42-base CDR3, in frame from base 1. At the junction V is shortened by 11 bases and J by 4 bases, with 19 bases in between. CDR1 and CDR2 are drawn from the germline V gene (reference sequence): SEHNR, FQNEAQ. The sample's time point, from its label and the paper: new active TB diagnosis, blood taken before or within 7 days of starting treatment. Active tuberculosis patients were HIV-seronegative South African adults aged 18 years or older with a new diagnosis. Confirmation of active tuberculosis was obtained by positive sputum smear microscopy and/or positive M. tuberculosis culture. Immunosequencing was performed on unsorted cryopreserved PBMC and covered 100,000 or so T cells per clinical donor on average. With respect to this clone: There is no known antigen for this receptor. One base away there is no much larger clone; base qualities are not given.

The sequence links TRBV7-9 to TRBJ2-3, and TRBD2 may be the D gene, going by 5 matching bases. The receptor was derived from an adult with tuberculosis. The specimen comprised PBMCs, sampled at tuberculosis diagnosis. The bases read TGTGCCCTTCCCGTTACGGGGAGCGCAGATACGCAGTATTTT. This is translated as CALPVTGSADTQYF.